Included here is one T cell receptor (beta chain) sequence, with context. This clone has more than one count but fewer than ten. Which antigen it targets is not known. No quality values exist for individual bases; no much larger clone is one base distant. The time point label on this specimen signifies: cycle 1 day 1 (C1D1), immediately before nivolumab initiation. Every trial patient had relapsed following autologous stem cell transplantation, and prior brentuximab vedotin exposure was what differed among cohorts A, B and C. The trial cohort comprised about 60 patients with relapsed/refractory classical Hodgkin lymphoma whose best overall responses were complete response, partial response or progressive disease. In the multi-cohort phase II CheckMate 205 trial, trial patients received single-agent nivolumab. An independent review committee assessed best overall response by applying the 2007 International Working Group response criteria. Trial PBMCs were obtained immediately prior to nivolumab initiation (C1D1) and on therapy at cycle 2 day 1 and cycle 4 day 1. Peripheral blood was collected in 8 mL Vacutainer Cell Preparation Tubes, from which PBMCs were isolated by centrifugation and then cryopreserved.

V lost 5 bases and J lost 11 bases; the stretch between them is 16 bases long. The germline V gene yields SGHRS for CDR1 and YFSETQ for CDR2. The cysteine opens and the phenylalanine closes a CDR3 of 12 amino acids. Here the CDR3 DNA is all that survives: 36 bases in frame from base 1. The Qiagen DNeasy kit was used to extract genomic DNA from unsorted PBMCs and from the negatively selected CD4+ and CD8+ fractions. TCR beta CDR3 regions were subjected to amplification by immunoSEQ multiplex PCR with primers that anneal to V and J segments. A synthetic immune receptor repertoire was used to minimize amplification bias, and any remaining bias was removed computationally after sequencing. Per the original workflow: Custom Python scripts were used to quantify repertoire diversity as the Shannon entropy index. Unsorted, CD4+ and CD8+ repertoires were analyzed separately, except for combined analyses in which CD4+ and CD8+ sequences were merged in silico. Clonal expansion was defined as at least a 2-fold frequency increase after treatment relative to C1D1, with a pseudocount of 0.5 for undetected baseline clones. Clones with 0 or 1 copy at C1D1 were classified as singleton clones, and clones with 2 or more copies were classified as non-singleton clones. Clones expanded in unsorted samples were labelled as CD4+, CD8+ or unknown by matching protein sequences in sorted samples from the same patient. Wilcoxon tests on paired samples were used to test diversity changes from C1D1 to C4D1. In its TCRdb copy, this immuneACCESS table keeps in-frame sequences only and misses some clones. Where compared with another copy, unresolved V genes explain less than half of these, and the others have no known cause. V and J calls and clone size are copied from that table; D and trimming were computed from the DNA. Across this sample there are around 25,000 clones, with more than 75% seen only once. The ten largest account for approximately 6.7% of the sample.

The data were obtained in a study of PD-1 blockade in classical Hodgkin lymphoma (dated by TCRdb to about 2020). Some background on the complete study: Nivolumab dosing was 3 mg/kg intravenously every 2 weeks, continuing until either disease progression or unacceptable toxicity. The study used CyTOF and TCR beta sequencing to define a peripheral blood immune signature of response to PD-1 blockade in classical Hodgkin lymphoma.

Findings and caveats that apply to the study as a whole: A significant rise by C4D1 was seen in CD4+ but not CD8+ TCR diversity (p=0.0027 vs p=0.16), with the rise being most apparent in complete responders (p=0.02). Trial patients achieving complete response had baseline diversity similar to newly diagnosed patients, whereas partial responders and progressors had significantly lower diversity. Only a single clinical trial cohort was studied, and what caused the repertoire differences, possibly disease activity or prior therapy, remained undefined. Lower diversity was seen in patients whose nivolumab began less than 1 year after ASCT, and these patients were left out of later analyses so that immune reconstitution would not confound the results. Baseline TCR diversity was reported as lower in newly diagnosed patients than in healthy donors, and lower still in relapsed/refractory patients.

Here the sequenced sample was peripheral blood mononuclear cells (PBMCs), taken at baseline. The chain was built from TRBV5-1 and TRBJ1-1, with an unclear D gene assignment. The sequence was obtained from a human donor with classical Hodgkin lymphoma. In nucleotide form, the sequence is TGCGCCAGCAGAAAACCGCCCGTTAGGGCTTTCTTT. This sequence encodes CASRKPPVRAFF.